This T cell receptor (beta chain) was sequenced for a study of beta chain features in type 1 diabetes. Sequenced material consisted of expressed TCRB transcripts (all of the isolated RNA was reverse transcribed). Sequenced by immunoSEQ multiplex PCR; TCRdb stores in-frame clones only, minus some. The sample shows under 800,000 clones, roughly a sixth of them seen only once. The CDR3 consists of 14 residues. Germline V gene sequence: CDR1 MDHEN, CDR2 SYDVKM. V lost 3 bases and J 9 bases, leaving 15 bases between the germline ends. Only a few counts were recorded for this clone. Material for sequencing was naive CD4+ T cells from blood. The chain uses TRBV28 and TRBJ2-1; the D gene is possibly TRBD2 (5 bases). The sequence was collected from a man aged 18 to 29 in good health. CDR3 coding DNA: TGTGCCAGCAGTTTGAGTACCCTAGCTGGTGAGCAGTTCTTC. Its protein product is CASSLSTLAGEQFF.